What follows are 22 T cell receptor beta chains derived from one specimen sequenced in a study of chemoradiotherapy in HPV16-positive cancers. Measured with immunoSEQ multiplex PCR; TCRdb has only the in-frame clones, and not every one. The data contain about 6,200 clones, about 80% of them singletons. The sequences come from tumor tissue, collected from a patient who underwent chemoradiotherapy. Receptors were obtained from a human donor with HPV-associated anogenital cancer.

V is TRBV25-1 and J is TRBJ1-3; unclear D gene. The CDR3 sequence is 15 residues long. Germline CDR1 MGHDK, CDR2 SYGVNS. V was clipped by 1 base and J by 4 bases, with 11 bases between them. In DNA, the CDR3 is TGTGCCAGCAGTGAATTCGGGGTAGGAGGAAACACCATATATTTT. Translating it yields CASSEFGVGGNTIYF.

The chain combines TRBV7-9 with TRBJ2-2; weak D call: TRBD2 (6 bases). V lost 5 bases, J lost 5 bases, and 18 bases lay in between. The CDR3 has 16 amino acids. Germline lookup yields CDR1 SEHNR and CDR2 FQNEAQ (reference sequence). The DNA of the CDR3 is TGTGCCAGCAGCAGACCCGGGACTCACAAAACCGGGGAGCTGTTTTTT. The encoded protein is CASSRPGTHKTGELFF.

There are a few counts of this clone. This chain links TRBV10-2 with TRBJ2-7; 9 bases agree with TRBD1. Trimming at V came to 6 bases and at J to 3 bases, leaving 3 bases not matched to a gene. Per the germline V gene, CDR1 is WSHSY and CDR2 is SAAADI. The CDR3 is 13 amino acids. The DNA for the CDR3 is TGCGCCAGCAGGGGGACAGGGAACTACGAGCAGTACTTC. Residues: CASRGTGNYEQYF.

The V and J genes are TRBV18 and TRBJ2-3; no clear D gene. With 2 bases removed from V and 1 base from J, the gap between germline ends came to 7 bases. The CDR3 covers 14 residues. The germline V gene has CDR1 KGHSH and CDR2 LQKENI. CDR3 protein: CASSPGVGTDTQYF. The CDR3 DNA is TGTGCCAGCTCACCAGGCGTAGGCACAGATACGCAGTATTTT.

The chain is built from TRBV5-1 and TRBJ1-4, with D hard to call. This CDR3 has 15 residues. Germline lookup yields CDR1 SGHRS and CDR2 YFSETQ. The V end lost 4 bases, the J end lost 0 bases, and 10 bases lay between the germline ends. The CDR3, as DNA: TGCGCCAGCAGCGCGGAACTTGCAACTAATGAAAAACTGTTTTTT. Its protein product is CASSAELATNEKLFF.

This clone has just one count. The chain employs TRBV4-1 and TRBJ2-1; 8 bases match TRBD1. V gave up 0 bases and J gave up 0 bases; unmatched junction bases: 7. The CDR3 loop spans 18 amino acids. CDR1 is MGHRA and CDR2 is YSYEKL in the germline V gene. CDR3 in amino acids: CASSQDTAGGTSYNEQFF. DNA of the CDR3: TGCGCCAGCAGCCAAGATACGGCAGGGGGCACCTCCTACAATGAGCAGTTCTTC.

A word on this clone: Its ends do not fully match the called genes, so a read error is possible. CDR3 loop: CASTLTSGVHNEQFF. The DNA of the CDR3 is TGTGCCAGCACCTTGACTAGCGGGGTCCACAATGAGCAGTTCTTC. V and J are TRBV5-4 and TRBJ2-1, with 11 bases fitting TRBD2. The CDR3 is 15 amino acids. Germline V gene sequence: CDR1 SGHNT, CDR2 YYREEE (reference sequence).

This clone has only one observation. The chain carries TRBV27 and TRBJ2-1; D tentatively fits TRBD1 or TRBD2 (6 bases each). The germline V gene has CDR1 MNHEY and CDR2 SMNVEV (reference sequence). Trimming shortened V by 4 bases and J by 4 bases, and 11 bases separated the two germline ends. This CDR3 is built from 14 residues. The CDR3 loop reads CASSSGGGYNEQFF. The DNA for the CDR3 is TGTGCCAGCAGTTCCGGGGGCGGTTACAATGAGCAGTTCTTC.

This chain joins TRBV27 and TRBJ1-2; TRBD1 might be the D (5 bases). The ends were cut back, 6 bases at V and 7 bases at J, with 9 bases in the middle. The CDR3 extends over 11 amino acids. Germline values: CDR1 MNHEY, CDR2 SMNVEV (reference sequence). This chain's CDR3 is CASRMGGGYTF. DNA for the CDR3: TGTGCCAGCAGAATGGGGGGTGGCTACACCTTC.

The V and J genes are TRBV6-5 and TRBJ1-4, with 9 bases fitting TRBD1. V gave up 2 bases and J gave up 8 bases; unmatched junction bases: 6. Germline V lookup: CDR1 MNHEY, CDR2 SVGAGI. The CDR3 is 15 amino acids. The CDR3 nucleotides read TGTGCCAGCAGTTACCAGGGACAGGGAGTCGAAAAACTGTTTTTT. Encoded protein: CASSYQGQGVEKLFF.

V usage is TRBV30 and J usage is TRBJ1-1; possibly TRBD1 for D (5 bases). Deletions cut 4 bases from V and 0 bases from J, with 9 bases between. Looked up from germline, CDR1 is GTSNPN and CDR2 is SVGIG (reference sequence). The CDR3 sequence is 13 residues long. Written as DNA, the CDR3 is TGTGCCTGGAAGCGGGACGTGAACACTGAAGCTTTCTTT. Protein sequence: CAWKRDVNTEAFF.

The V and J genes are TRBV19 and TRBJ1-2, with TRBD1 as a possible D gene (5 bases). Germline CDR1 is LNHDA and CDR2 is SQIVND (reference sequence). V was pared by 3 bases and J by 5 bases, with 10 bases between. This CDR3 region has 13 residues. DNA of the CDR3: TGTGCCAGTAGTATTGGGGACCTTTATGGCTACACCTTC. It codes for CASSIGDLYGYTF.

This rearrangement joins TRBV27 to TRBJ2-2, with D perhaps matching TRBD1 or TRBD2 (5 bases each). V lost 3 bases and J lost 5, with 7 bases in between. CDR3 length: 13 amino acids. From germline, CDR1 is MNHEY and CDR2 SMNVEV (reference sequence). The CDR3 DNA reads TGTGCCAGCAGTTTCTGGGGGACCGGGGAGCTGTTTTTT. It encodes CASSFWGTGELFF.

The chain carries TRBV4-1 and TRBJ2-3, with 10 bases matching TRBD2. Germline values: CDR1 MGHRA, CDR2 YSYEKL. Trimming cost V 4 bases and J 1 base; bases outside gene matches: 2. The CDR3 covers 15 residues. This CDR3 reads CASSRTSGGTDTQYF. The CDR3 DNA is TGCGCCAGCAGCCGGACTAGCGGCGGCACAGATACGCAGTATTTT.

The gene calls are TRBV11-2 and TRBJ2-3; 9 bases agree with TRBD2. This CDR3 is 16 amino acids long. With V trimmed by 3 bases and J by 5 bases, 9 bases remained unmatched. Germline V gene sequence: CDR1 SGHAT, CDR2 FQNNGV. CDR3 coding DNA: TGTGCCAGCAGCTTTCGCGCGGGGGGGCTGGGAGATACGCAGTATTTT. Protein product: CASSFRAGGLGDTQYF.

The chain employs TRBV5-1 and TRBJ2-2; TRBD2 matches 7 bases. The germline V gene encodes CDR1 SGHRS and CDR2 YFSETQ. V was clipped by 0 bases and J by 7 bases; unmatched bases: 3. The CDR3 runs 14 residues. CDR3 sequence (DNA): TGCGCCAGCAGCTTGGAGCGGGGAGACGGGGAGCTGTTTTTT. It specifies CASSLERGDGELFF.

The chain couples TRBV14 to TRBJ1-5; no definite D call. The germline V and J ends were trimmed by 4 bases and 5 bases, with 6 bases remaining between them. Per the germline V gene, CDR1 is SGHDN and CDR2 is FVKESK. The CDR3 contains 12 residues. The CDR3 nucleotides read TGTGCCAGCAGCCGCGGGGATCAGCCCCAGCATTTT. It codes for CASSRGDQPQHF.

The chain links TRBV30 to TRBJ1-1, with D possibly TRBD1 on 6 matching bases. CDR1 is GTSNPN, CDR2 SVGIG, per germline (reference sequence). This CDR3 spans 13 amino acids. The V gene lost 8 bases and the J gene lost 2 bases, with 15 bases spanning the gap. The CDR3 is CAAKGVANTEAFF. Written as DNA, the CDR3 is TGTGCCGCCAAGGGGGTAGCAAACACTGAAGCTTTCTTT.

CDR3 bases: TGCGCCAGCCAAACCAGAGGGACAGGGTCCGACGAGCAGTACTTC. Translating it yields CASQTRGTGSDEQYF. The chain has TRBV5-1 and TRBJ2-7; 9 bases fit TRBD1. The CDR3 has 15 amino acids. V was clipped by 7 bases and J by 5 bases; unmatched bases: 13. Germline V CDR1 and CDR2: SGHRS, YFSETQ.

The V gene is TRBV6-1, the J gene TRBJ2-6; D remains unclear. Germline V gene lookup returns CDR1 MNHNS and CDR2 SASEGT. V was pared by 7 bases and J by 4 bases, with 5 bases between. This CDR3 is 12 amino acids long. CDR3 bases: TGTGCCAGCAAGTACGGGGCCAACGTCCTGACTTTC. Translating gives CASKYGANVLTF.

Here the CDR3 DNA reads TGTGCCAGCAGCTTAGGTTGGCAGGGGGCCACTGAAGCTTTCTTT. This encodes CASSLGWQGATEAFF. The chain couples TRBV7-9 to TRBJ1-1; 8 bases line up with TRBD1. Per the germline V gene, CDR1 is SEHNR and CDR2 is FQNEAQ (reference sequence). Trimming took 1 base from V and 4 from J; bases not matched to a gene: 5. This CDR3 region has 15 residues.

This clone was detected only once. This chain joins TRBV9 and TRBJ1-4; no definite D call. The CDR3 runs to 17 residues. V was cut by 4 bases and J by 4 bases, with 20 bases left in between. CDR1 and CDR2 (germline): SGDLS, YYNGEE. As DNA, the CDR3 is TGTGCCAGCAGCCCATCAGTAGGGCCGCGGGTTAATGAAAAACTGTTTTTT. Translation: CASSPSVGPRVNEKLFF.